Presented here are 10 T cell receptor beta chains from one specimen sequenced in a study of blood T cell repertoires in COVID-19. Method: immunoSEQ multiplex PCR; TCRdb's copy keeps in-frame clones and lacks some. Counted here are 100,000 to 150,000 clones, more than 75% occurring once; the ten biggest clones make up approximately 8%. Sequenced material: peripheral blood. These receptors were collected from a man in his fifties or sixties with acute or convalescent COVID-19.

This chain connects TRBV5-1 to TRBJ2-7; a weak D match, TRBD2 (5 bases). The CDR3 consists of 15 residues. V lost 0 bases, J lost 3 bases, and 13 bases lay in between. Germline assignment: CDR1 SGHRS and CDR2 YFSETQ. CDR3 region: CASSLASLPFYEQYF. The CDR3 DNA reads TGCGCCAGCAGCTTGGCTAGCTTGCCCTTCTACGAGCAGTACTTC.

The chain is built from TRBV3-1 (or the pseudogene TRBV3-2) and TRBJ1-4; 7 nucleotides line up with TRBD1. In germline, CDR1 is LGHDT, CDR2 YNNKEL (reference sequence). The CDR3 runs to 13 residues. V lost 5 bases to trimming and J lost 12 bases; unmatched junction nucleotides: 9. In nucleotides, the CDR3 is TGTGCCAGCAGCGCGCGATACAGGGGAGAACTGTTTTTT. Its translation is CASSARYRGELFF.

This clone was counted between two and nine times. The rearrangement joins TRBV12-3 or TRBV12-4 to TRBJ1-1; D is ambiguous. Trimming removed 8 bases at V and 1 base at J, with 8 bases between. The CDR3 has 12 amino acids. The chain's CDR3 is CASGSGNTEAFF. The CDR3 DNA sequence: TGTGCCAGCGGTTCGGGGAACACTGAAGCTTTCTTT.

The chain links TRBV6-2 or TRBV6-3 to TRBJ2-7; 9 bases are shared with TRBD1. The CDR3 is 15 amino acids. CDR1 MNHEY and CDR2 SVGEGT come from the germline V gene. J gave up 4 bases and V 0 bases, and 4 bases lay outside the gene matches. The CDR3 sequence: CASSYSVGQGYEQYF. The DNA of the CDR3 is TGTGCCAGCAGTTACTCCGTGGGACAGGGTTACGAGCAGTACTTC.

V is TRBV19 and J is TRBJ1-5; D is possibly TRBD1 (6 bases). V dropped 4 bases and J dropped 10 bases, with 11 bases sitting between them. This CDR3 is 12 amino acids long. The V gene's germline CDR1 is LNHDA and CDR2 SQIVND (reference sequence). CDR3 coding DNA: TGTGCCAGTAGTACCGGGACACGTCCCCAGCATTTT. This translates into CASSTGTRPQHF. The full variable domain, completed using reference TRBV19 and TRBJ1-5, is DGGITQSPKYLFRKEGQNVTLSCEQNLNHDAMYWYRQDPGQGLRLIYYSQIVNDFQKGDIAEGYSVSREKKESFPLTVTSAQKNPTAFYLCASSTGTRPQHFGDGTRLSIL.

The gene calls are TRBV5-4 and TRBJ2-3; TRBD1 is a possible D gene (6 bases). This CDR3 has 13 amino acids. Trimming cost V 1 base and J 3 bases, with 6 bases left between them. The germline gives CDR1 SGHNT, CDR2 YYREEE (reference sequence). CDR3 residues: CASSLRGTDTQYF. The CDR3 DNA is TGTGCCAGCAGCTTGAGGGGGACAGATACGCAGTATTTT.

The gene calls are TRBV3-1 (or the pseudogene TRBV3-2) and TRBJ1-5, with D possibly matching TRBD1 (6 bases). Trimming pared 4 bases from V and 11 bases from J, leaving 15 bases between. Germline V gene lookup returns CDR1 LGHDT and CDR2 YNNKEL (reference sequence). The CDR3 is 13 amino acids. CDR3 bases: TGTGCCAGCAGCCTCGTTAAGGGGGGGACCCAGCATTTT. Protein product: CASSLVKGGTQHF.

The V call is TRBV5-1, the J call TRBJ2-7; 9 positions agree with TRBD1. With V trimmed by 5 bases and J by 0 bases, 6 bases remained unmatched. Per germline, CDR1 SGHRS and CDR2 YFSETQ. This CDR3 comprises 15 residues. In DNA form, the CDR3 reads TGCGCCAGCAGTTGGGACAGGGCAGTCTCCTACGAGCAGTACTTC. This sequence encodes CASSWDRAVSYEQYF.

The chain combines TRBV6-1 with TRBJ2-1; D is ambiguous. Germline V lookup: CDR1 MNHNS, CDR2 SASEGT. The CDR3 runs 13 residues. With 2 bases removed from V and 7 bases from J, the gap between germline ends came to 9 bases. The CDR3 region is CASSETARNEQFF. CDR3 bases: TGTGCCAGCAGTGAAACGGCCAGGAATGAGCAGTTCTTC.

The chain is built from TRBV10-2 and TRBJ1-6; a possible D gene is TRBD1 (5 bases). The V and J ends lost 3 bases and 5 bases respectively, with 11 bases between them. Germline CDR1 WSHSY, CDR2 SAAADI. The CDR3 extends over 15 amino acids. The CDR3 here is CASSEGVRNNSPLHF. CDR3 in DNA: TGCGCCAGCAGTGAAGGGGTGAGAAATAATTCACCCCTCCACTTT.